This T cell receptor (beta chain) stems from a study of cytomegalovirus exposure and HLA in healthy donors. This PCR relied on a set of 60 Vbeta primers and 13 Jbeta primers. Sequencing was performed with immunoSEQ multiplex PCR; in TCRdb, only in-frame clones are kept and a portion is missing. The top ten clones hold 6% to 8% of a sample with about 120,000 clones, roughly 80% of them seen once. The CDR3 runs 12 residues. In germline, CDR1 is SGDLS, CDR2 YYNGEE. Trimming shortened V by 1 base and J by 2 bases, and 3 bases separated the two germline ends. General study results and limits: It was confirmed in vitro that a few of the CMV-associated chains were specific for CMV antigens. One later analysis reportedly identified an Asian-associated ancestry cluster that showed fewer N-insertions than the roughly 670-donor mean. Most of the TCR beta V segments (in an earlier analysis) were productive either about 90% or about 30% of the time. Researchers left out some V segments, among them TRBV6-2 and TRBV6-3, as indistinguishable.

Turning to this clone: The antigen is undetermined.

The sequence derives from a woman in her forties in good health and CMV-seronegative. Specimen: PBMCs. The gene calls are TRBV9 and TRBJ2-5; D is unclear. The CDR3 DNA reads TGTGCCAGCAGCGTAATACAAGAGACCCAGTACTTC. It specifies CASSVIQETQYF.